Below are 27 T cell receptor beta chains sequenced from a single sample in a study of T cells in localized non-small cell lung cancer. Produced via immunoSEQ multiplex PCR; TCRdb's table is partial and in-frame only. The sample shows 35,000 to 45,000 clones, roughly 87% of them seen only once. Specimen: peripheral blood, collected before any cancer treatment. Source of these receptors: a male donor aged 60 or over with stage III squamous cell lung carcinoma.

CDR3 loop: CASSYSQGKEKLFF. The CDR3 DNA is TGTGCCAGCAGTTACTCACAGGGTAAAGAAAAACTGTTTTTT. V gene TRBV6-6 combines with J gene TRBJ1-4; D is possibly TRBD1 (6 bases). Germline V lookup: CDR1 MNHNY, CDR2 SVGAGI (reference sequence). The CDR3 consists of 14 residues. V shed 0 bases and J shed 8 bases, with 10 bases lying between them.

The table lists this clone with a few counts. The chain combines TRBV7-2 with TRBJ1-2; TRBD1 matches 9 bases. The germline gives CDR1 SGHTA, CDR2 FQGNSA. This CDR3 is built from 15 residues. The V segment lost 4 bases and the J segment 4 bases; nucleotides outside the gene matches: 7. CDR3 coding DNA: TGTGCCAGCAGCTCCCCGGGACAGGGTGGCTATGGCTACACCTTC. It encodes CASSSPGQGGYGYTF.

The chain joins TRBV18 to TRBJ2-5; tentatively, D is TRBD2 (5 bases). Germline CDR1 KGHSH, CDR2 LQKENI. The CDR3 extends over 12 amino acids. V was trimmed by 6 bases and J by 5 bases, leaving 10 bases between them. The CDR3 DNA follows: TGTGCCAGCTCCCTCGGGGTCGAGACCCAGTACTTC. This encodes CASSLGVETQYF.

CDR3 DNA sequence: TGTGCCAGCGGGACAAGCCTAAACACTGAAGCTTTCTTT. Its protein product is CASGTSLNTEAFF. The rearrangement joins TRBV19 to TRBJ1-1, with D possibly TRBD1 on 6 matching bases. This CDR3 has 13 residues. V lost 9 bases and J lost 2, with 13 bases in between. Germline values: CDR1 LNHDA, CDR2 SQIVND (reference sequence).

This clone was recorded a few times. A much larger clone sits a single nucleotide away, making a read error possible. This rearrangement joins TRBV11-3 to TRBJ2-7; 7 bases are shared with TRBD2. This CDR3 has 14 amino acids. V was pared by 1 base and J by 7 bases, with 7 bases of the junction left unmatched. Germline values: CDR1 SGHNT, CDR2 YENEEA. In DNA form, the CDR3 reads TGTGCCAGCAGCTTAGTCGGGGGGAGAGGGGAGCAGTACTTC. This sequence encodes CASSLVGGRGEQYF.

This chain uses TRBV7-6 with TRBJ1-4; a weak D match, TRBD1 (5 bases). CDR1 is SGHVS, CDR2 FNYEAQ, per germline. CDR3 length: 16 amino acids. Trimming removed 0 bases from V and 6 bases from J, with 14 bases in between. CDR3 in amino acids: CASSLAGDGRDEKLFF. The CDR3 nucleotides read TGTGCCAGCAGCTTAGCAGGGGACGGGCGGGATGAAAAACTGTTTTTT.

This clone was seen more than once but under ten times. The CDR3 here is CASNEHGVGGNEQFF. Here the CDR3 DNA reads TGTGCCAGTAATGAGCATGGGGTAGGAGGGAATGAGCAGTTCTTC. The chain has TRBV19 and TRBJ2-1, with D possibly being TRBD2 (6 bases). Germline CDR1 and CDR2: LNHDA and SQIVND (reference sequence). V was trimmed by 7 bases and J by 7 bases, leaving 20 bases between them. CDR3 length: 15 residues.

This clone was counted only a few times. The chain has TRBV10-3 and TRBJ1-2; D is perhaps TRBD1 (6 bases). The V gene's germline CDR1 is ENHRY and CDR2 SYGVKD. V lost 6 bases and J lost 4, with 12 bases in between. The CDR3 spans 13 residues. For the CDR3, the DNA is TGTGCCATCAGGGCAGGGGACGGCTATGGCTACACCTTC. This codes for CAIRAGDGYGYTF.

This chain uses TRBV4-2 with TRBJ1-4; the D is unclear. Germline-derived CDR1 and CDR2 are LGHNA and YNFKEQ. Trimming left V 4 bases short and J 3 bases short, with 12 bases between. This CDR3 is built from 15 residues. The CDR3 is CASSLRLSPNEKLFF. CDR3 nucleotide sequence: TGTGCCAGCAGCCTCCGACTGTCCCCTAATGAAAAACTGTTTTTT.

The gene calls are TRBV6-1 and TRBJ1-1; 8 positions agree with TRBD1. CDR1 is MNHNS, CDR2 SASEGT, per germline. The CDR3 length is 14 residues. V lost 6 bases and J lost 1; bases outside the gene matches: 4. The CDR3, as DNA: TGTGCCAGCAGCACGGGACAGGCGAACACTGAAGCTTTCTTT. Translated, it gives CASSTGQANTEAFF.

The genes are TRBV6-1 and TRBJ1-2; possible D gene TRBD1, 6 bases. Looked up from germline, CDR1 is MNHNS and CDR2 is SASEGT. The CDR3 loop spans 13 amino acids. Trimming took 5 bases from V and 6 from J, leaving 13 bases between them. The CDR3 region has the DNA TGTGCCAGCAGTATGACGAAGGGGGATGGCTACACCTTC. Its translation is CASSMTKGDGYTF.

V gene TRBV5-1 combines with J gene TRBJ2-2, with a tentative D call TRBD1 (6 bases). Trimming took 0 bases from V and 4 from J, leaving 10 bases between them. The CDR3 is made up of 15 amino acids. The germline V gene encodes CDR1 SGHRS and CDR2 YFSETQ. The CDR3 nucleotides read TGCGCCAGCAGCTTGGCCAGGGGAATCACCGGGGAGCTGTTTTTT. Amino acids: CASSLARGITGELFF.

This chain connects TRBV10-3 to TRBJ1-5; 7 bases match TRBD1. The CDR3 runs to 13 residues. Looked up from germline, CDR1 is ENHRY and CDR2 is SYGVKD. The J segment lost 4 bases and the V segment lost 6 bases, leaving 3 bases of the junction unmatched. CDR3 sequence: CAISQGVNQPQHF. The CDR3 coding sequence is TGTGCCATCAGCCAGGGGGTAAATCAGCCCCAGCATTTT.

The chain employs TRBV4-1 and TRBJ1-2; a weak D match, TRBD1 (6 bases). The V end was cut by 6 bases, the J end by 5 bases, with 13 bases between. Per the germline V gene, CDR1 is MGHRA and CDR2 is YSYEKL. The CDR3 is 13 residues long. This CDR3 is CASSPDSSYGYTF. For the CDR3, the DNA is TGCGCCAGCAGTCCGGACAGTTCGTATGGCTACACCTTC.

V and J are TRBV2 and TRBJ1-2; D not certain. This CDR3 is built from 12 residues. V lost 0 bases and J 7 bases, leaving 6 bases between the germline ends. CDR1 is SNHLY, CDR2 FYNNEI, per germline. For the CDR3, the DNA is TGTGCCAGCAGTGAAGCAGTTGGTGGCTACACCTTC. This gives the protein CASSEAVGGYTF.

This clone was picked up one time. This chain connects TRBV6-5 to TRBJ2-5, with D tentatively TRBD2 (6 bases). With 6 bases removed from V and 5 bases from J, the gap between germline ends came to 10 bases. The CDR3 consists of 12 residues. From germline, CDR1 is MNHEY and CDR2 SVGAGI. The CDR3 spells CASRSAGETQYF. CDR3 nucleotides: TGTGCCAGCAGATCGGCGGGGGAGACCCAGTACTTC.

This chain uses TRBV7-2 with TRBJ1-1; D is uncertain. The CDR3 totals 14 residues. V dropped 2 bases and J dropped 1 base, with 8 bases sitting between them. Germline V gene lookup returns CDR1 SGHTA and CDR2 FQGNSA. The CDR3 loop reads CASSLSWGNTEAFF. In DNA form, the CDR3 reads TGTGCCAGCAGCTTATCATGGGGGAACACTGAAGCTTTCTTT.

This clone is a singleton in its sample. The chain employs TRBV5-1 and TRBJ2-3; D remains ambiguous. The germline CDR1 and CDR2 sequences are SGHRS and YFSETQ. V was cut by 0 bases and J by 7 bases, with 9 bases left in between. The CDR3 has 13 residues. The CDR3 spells CASSLDTLNTQYF. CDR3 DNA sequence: TGCGCCAGCAGCTTGGATACCCTTAATACGCAGTATTTT.

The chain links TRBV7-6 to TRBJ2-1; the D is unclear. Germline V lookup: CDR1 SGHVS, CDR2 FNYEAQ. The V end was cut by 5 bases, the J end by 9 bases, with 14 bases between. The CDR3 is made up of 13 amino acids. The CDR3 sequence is CASSALSDLEQFF. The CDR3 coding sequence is TGTGCCAGCAGCGCCCTCTCGGACCTTGAGCAGTTCTTC.

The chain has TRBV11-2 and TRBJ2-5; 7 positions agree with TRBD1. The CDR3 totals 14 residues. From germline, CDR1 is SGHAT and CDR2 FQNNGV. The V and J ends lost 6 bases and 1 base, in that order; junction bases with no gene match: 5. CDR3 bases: TGTGCCAGCAGATCTACAGGGGTCCAAGAGACCCAGTACTTC. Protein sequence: CASRSTGVQETQYF.

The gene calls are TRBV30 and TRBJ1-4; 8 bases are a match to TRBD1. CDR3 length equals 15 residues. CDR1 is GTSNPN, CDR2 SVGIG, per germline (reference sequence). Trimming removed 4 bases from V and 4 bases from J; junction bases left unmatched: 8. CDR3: CAWNPPGGFNEKLFF. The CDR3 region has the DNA TGTGCCTGGAACCCTCCAGGGGGCTTTAATGAAAAACTGTTTTTT.

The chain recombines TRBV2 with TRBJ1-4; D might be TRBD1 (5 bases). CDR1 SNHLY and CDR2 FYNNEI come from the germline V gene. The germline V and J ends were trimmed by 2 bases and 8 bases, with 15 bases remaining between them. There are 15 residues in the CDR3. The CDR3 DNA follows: TGTGCCAGCAGTGAAATCGGCAGGGCAGGCGAAAAACTGTTTTTT. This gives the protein CASSEIGRAGEKLFF.

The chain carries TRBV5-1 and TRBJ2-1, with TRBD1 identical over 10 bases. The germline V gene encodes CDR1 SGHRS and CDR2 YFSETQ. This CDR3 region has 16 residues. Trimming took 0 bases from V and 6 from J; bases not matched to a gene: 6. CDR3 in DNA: TGCGCCAGCAGCTTGGCCGGGACAGGGGCAATCAATGAGCAGTTCTTC. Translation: CASSLAGTGAINEQFF.

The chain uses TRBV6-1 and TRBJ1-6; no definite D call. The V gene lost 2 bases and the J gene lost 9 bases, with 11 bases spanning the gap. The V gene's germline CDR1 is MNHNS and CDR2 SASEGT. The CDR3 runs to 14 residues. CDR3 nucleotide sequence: TGTGCCAGCAGTGAAACCCCGAACAGTTCACCCCTCCACTTT. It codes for CASSETPNSSPLHF.

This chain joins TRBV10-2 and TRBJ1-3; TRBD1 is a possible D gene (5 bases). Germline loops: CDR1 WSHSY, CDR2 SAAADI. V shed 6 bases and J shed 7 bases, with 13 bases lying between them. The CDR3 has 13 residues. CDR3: CASSWDQRNTIYF. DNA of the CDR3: TGCGCCAGCAGCTGGGACCAACGGAACACCATATATTTT.

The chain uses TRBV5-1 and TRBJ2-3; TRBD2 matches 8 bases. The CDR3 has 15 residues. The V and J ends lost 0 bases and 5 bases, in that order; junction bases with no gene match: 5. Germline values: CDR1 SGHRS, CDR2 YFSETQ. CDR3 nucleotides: TGCGCCAGCAGCTTGGAGGGACTAGATCTAGATACGCAGTATTTT. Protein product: CASSLEGLDLDTQYF.

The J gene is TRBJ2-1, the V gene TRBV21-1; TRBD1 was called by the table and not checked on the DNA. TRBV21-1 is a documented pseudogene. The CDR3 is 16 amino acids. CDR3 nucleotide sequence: TGTGCCAGCACCCAAAGGGCACAGGGAACCTACAATGAGCAGTTCTTC. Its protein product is CASTQRAQGTYNEQFF.